Detailed here is one T cell receptor (beta chain). The CDR3 extends over 13 amino acids. Germline V lookup: CDR1 MDHEN, CDR2 SYDVKM. V trimming: 5 bases; J trimming: 5 bases; junction bases outside the gene matches: 3. The data stem from a study of blood T cell repertoires in COVID-19. Study-wide background: The origin of the acute and convalescent COVID-19 samples was the United States, Italy and Spain. T cells, B-cell-depleted T cells, or PBMCs supplied cDNA or gDNA.

Per the original data handling: Nucleated cell counts were estimated from reference gene primer amplification. Profiling relied on immunoSEQ multiplex PCR, and the TCRdb table lists in-frame clones only, not all of them. That table supplies the V and J calls and clone size; D and trimming were determined from the DNA. The sample has 120,000 or so clones; 80% to 90% are singletons. Sequences were obtained from peripheral blood. The V and J genes are TRBV28 and TRBJ1-5, with 7 bases matching TRBD1. The sequence was collected from a man in his 70s with active or convalescent COVID-19. The CDR3 loop reads CASSRQGYQPQHF. CDR3 nucleotides: TGTGCCAGCAGTCGACAGGGTTATCAGCCCCAGCATTTT.